The 26 T cell receptor beta chains below come from one sample, sequenced in a study of blood T cells in healthy people across ages. With a J-beta primer mix and a sample-barcoded 5' primer, a second PCR ran about 6 to 11 cycles. TCRdb reanalysed the 5' RACE reads using MiXCR and keeps one entry per CDR3 protein. The sample yields more than 1.4 million distinct CDR3 sequences, 40% to 50% seen once. Sequencing was carried out using blood. The receptor source for this set is a woman aged 18 to 35 in good health.

There are a few counts of this clonotype. The chain has TRBV10-3 and TRBJ2-1; 13 bases are shared with TRBD2. V shed 8 bases and J 0 bases; nucleotides not matched to a gene: 10. Per the germline V gene, CDR1 is ENHRY and CDR2 is SYGVKD. The CDR3 length is 18 residues. The CDR3 DNA is TGTGCCATCCCTCGCGGGACTAGCGGGGAGAGCTCCTACAATGAGCAGTTCTTC. This sequence encodes CAIPRGTSGESSYNEQFF.

This chain joins TRBV5-1 and TRBJ2-3, with TRBD2 identical over 10 bases. CDR1 and CDR2 from the germline V gene are SGHRS and YFSETQ. The CDR3 consists of 16 residues. After removal of 4 bases from V and 1 base from J, the junction contained 6 bases not matched to a gene. Here the CDR3 reads CASSTGTSAGTDTQYF. The CDR3 coding sequence is TGCGCCAGCAGCACCGGGACTAGCGCCGGCACAGATACGCAGTATTTT.

This CDR3 is CSASFEGEQFF. CDR3 in DNA: TGCAGTGCTAGTTTCGAAGGTGAGCAGTTCTTC. This rearrangement joins TRBV20-1 to TRBJ2-1, with D hard to call. The length of the CDR3 is 11 residues. Per germline, CDR1 DFQATT and CDR2 SNEGSKA (reference sequence). V dropped 3 bases and J dropped 9 bases, with 9 bases sitting between them.

This clonotype occurred a few times. The chain links TRBV28 to TRBJ1-4; D is perhaps TRBD1 (6 bases). V was clipped by 6 bases and J by 0 bases, with 17 bases between them. This CDR3 contains 17 residues. Germline V gene data show CDR1 as MDHEN and CDR2 as SYDVKM. CDR3 loop: CASRPPAGVATNEKLFF. CDR3 coding DNA: TGTGCCAGCAGGCCCCCGGCAGGGGTCGCAACTAATGAAAAACTGTTTTTT.

The gene calls are TRBV7-2 and TRBJ2-7, with D maybe TRBD2 (7 bases). CDR3 length: 19 amino acids. Trimming cost V 1 base and J 7 bases, with 29 bases left between them. Looked up from germline, CDR1 is SGHTA and CDR2 is FQGNSA. CDR3: CASSLVGGGPQSSYNEQYF. CDR3 coding DNA: TGTGCCAGCAGCTTAGTGGGGGGGGGCCCCCAAAGCTCCTACAATGAGCAGTACTTC. Based on the CDR3 plus reference TRBV7-2 and TRBJ2-7, the full variable domain is GAGVSQSPSNKVTEKGKDVELRCDPISGHTALYWYRQSLGQGLEFLIYFQGNSAPDKSGLPSDRFSAERTGGSVSTLTIQRTQQEDSAVYLCASSLVGGGPQSSYNEQYFGPGTRLTVT.

The chain recombines TRBV9 with TRBJ2-3; D gene ambiguous. The germline CDR1 and CDR2 sequences are SGDLS and YYNGEE. V gave up 0 bases and J gave up 0 bases, with 17 bases separating them. This CDR3 spans 18 amino acids. CDR3 region: CASSVATVPQTSTDTQYF. Here the CDR3 DNA reads TGTGCCAGCAGCGTAGCTACCGTTCCCCAGACCAGCACAGATACGCAGTATTTT.

This clonotype turned up a few times. The chain couples TRBV4-1 to TRBJ2-1; TRBD2 agrees at 7 bases. The ends lost 1 base at V and 9 bases at J; junction bases unmatched: 9. This CDR3 has 15 amino acids. The germline V gene has CDR1 MGHRA and CDR2 YSYEKL. The CDR3 reads CASSQGSPGGTEQFF. CDR3 DNA: TGCGCCAGCAGCCAAGGGTCCCCGGGGGGTACTGAGCAGTTCTTC.

The J gene is TRBJ2-1, the V gene TRBV28; 9 positions agree with TRBD2. The ends lost 3 bases at V and 0 bases at J; junction bases unmatched: 3. This CDR3 region has 16 residues. Germline lookup yields CDR1 MDHEN and CDR2 SYDVKM. CDR3 nucleotides: TGTGCCAGCAGTTTCCTAGCGGGGAGCTCCTACAATGAGCAGTTCTTC. Translated, it gives CASSFLAGSSYNEQFF.

The chain employs TRBV12-3 or TRBV12-4 and TRBJ2-5, with D uncertain. V lost 5 bases and J 1 base, leaving 14 bases between the germline ends. CDR3 length: 15 residues. The CDR3 DNA sequence: TGTGCCAGCAGTAAAGGGCAGCTCCTCCAAGAGACCCAGTACTTC. Protein: CASSKGQLLQETQYF.

The chain is built from TRBV20-1 and TRBJ2-7; 10 bases line up with TRBD2. The CDR3 has 15 residues. V dropped 5 bases and J dropped 7; count of bases not matched to a gene: 14. The germline V gene has CDR1 DFQATT and CDR2 SNEGSKA (reference sequence). The CDR3 region has the DNA TGCAGTGCTCCCTCTACAGCGGGGGGGCGATATGAGCAGTACTTC. This sequence encodes CSAPSTAGGRYEQYF.

V gene TRBV7-9 combines with J gene TRBJ2-1, with 8 nucleotides matching TRBD2. This CDR3 is 17 amino acids long. Germline V gene data show CDR1 as SEHNR and CDR2 as FQNEAQ (reference sequence). Trimming took 4 bases from V and 1 from J; bases not matched to a gene: 9. CDR3 residues: CASSSGEREWSYNEQFF. The CDR3 DNA sequence: TGTGCCAGCAGCTCCGGCGAGCGGGAGTGGTCCTACAATGAGCAGTTCTTC. Filled out from reference TRBV7-9 and TRBJ2-1, the complete variable domain reads DTGVSQNPRHKITKRGQNVTFRCDPISEHNRLYWYRQTLGQGPEFLTYFQNEAQLEKSRLLSDRFSAERPKGSFSTLEIQRTEQGDSAMYLCASSSGEREWSYNEQFFGPGTRLTVL.

The chain links TRBV28 to TRBJ1-5; 9 nucleotides agree with TRBD1. The CDR3 is 15 amino acids. The germline V gene encodes CDR1 MDHEN and CDR2 SYDVKM. The J segment lost 4 bases and the V segment lost 5 bases, leaving 6 bases of the junction unmatched. The CDR3 DNA reads as TGTGCCAGCAGTACCGAAGGACAGGGGAATCAGCCCCAGCATTTT. This gives the protein CASSTEGQGNQPQHF.

The chain recombines TRBV15 with TRBJ1-6, with D maybe TRBD1 (5 bases). Germline assignment: CDR1 LNHNV and CDR2 YYDKDF (reference sequence). This CDR3 has 14 residues. Trimming left V 5 bases short and J 10 bases short, with 15 bases between. In DNA, the CDR3 is TGTGCCACCAGCGGAGGCGGCGGGGGATCACCCCTCCACTTT. Translating gives CATSGGGGGSPLHF.

The V and J genes are TRBV4-1 and TRBJ2-1, with D possibly matching TRBD1 (5 bases). CDR3 length: 14 amino acids. Deletions cut 3 bases from V and 4 bases from J, with 10 bases between. CDR1 is MGHRA and CDR2 is YSYEKL in the germline V gene. CDR3 region: CASSHMGQYNEQFF. The CDR3, as DNA: TGCGCCAGCAGCCACATGGGGCAGTACAATGAGCAGTTCTTC.

This clonotype was seen a handful of times. V gene TRBV7-9 combines with J gene TRBJ2-1; 7 bases are shared with TRBD1. The CDR3 has 15 residues. Germline trimming cut 6 bases from V and 0 bases from J; bases unmatched to any gene: 5. Germline lookup yields CDR1 SEHNR and CDR2 FQNEAQ (reference sequence). The CDR3 nucleotides read TGTGCCAGCAGATCTGGACAGGCCTCCTACAATGAGCAGTTCTTC. Protein sequence: CASRSGQASYNEQFF.

The chain links TRBV12-5 to TRBJ2-3; 9 bases map to TRBD2. In germline, CDR1 is LGHNT, CDR2 FRNRAP. V was clipped by 7 bases and J by 0 bases; unmatched bases: 8. This CDR3 spans 16 amino acids. CDR3 DNA sequence: TGTGCTAGTGCCTGGGGGCTAGCGGGAAGCACAGATACGCAGTATTTT. Encoded protein: CASAWGLAGSTDTQYF.

This chain connects TRBV9 to TRBJ1-2; 8 bases line up with TRBD1. Germline V gene data show CDR1 as SGDLS and CDR2 as YYNGEE. After removal of 3 bases from V and 4 bases from J, the junction contained 20 bases not matched to a gene. The CDR3 loop spans 19 amino acids. CDR3 sequence (DNA): TGTGCCAGCAGCGGAATGACCGGAAGGCCGGGGACAGGATCCTATGGCTACACCTTC. Amino acid sequence: CASSGMTGRPGTGSYGYTF. Full variable domain (missing parts from reference TRBV9 and TRBJ1-2): DSGVTQTPKHLITATGQRVTLRCSPRSGDLSVYWYQQSLDQGLQFLIQYYNGEERAKGNILERFSAQQFPDLHSELNLSSLELGDSALYFCASSGMTGRPGTGSYGYTFGSGTRLTVV.

This clonotype has more than one count but fewer than ten. The V gene is TRBV20-1, the J gene TRBJ2-1, with unresolved D. The V gene lost 5 bases and the J gene lost 9 bases, with 14 bases spanning the gap. Germline CDR1 is DFQATT and CDR2 is SNEGSKA (reference sequence). There are 12 residues in the CDR3. The CDR3 loop is CSALSPSREQFF. CDR3 in DNA: TGCAGTGCTTTAAGCCCCTCCCGTGAGCAGTTCTTC.

This clonotype has more than one count but fewer than ten. The chain uses TRBV5-1 and TRBJ2-1; a possible D gene is TRBD2 (7 bases). Looked up from germline, CDR1 is SGHRS and CDR2 is YFSETQ. With 1 base removed from V and 5 bases from J, the gap between germline ends came to 25 bases. This CDR3 has 19 amino acids. CDR3 protein: CASSLRSFSGGGLNNEQFF. The CDR3 nucleotides read TGCGCCAGCAGCTTGCGGAGTTTTTCCGGCGGGGGCTTAAACAATGAGCAGTTCTTC.

The gene calls are TRBV21-1 and TRBJ2-1. The J call is in doubt because the DNA end fits TRBJ2-7 better. TRBV21-1 is flagged as a pseudogene. This CDR3 contains 14 residues. The CDR3 DNA sequence: TGTACCAGCAGCAAATTTGCCTTTTCCTACGAGCAGTACTTC. Its protein product is CTSSKFAFSYEQYF.

The genes are TRBV20-1 and TRBJ1-5, with unresolved D. The CDR3 loop spans 13 amino acids. With 0 bases removed from V and 5 bases from J, the gap between germline ends came to 8 bases. The germline V gene encodes CDR1 DFQATT and CDR2 SNEGSKA (reference sequence). Here the CDR3 reads CSAREAPYQPQHF. CDR3 sequence (DNA): TGCAGTGCTAGAGAAGCCCCATATCAGCCCCAGCATTTT.

This clonotype showed up just a few times. The rearrangement links TRBV4-1 to TRBJ2-5; perhaps TRBD1 as D (6 bases). V was trimmed by 4 bases and J by 11 bases, leaving 23 bases between them. CDR3 length equals 15 residues. Germline CDR1 is MGHRA and CDR2 is YSYEKL. The CDR3 sequence: CASSPGTTSSWEQYF. The CDR3 nucleotides are TGCGCCAGCAGCCCCGGGACAACCTCAAGCTGGGAGCAGTACTTC.

V and J are TRBV10-3 and TRBJ2-3, with D tentatively TRBD2 (6 bases). CDR1 is ENHRY and CDR2 is SYGVKD in the germline V gene. The CDR3 length is 13 residues. CDR3 DNA: TGTGTCACGACGCTAGCGCCAGGAGATACGCAGTATTTT. Translation gives CVTTLAPGDTQYF.

The chain couples TRBV25-1 to TRBJ2-4, with 7 bases fitting TRBD1. Gene TRBJ2-5 matches the end of the DNA better, so the J call may be wrong. CDR3 size: 16 residues. The germline V gene encodes CDR1 MGHDK and CDR2 SYGVNS. CDR3 protein: CASSRDRVVYQETQYF. The CDR3 coding sequence is TGTGCCAGCAGTCGAGACAGGGTTGTGTATCAAGAGACCCAGTACTTC.

This clonotype occurred a few times. V gene TRBV6-1 combines with J gene TRBJ1-1; perhaps TRBD1 as D (5 bases). With 6 bases removed from V and 4 bases from J, the gap between germline ends came to 12 bases. The germline V gene has CDR1 MNHNS and CDR2 SASEGT. The CDR3 runs 13 residues. The CDR3 is CASSARGVTEAFF. The CDR3 DNA reads TGTGCCAGCAGCGCAAGAGGGGTCACTGAAGCTTTCTTT.

This chain joins TRBV27 and TRBJ2-1; the match to TRBD2 covers 7 bases. CDR1 is MNHEY and CDR2 is SMNVEV in the germline V gene (reference sequence). CDR3 length equals 14 residues. The V and J ends lost 9 bases and 0 bases, in that order; junction bases with no gene match: 5. The chain's CDR3 is CASCGGSSYNEQFF. DNA for the CDR3: TGTGCCAGTTGTGGCGGGAGCTCCTACAATGAGCAGTTCTTC.